A selection of T cell receptor beta chains follows, all from one sample in a study of CD8+ T cells in alopecia areata. Method: immunoSEQ multiplex PCR; TCRdb's copy keeps in-frame clones and lacks some. The sample shows 120,000 or so clones, approximately 47% of them seen only once. Material for sequencing was NKG2D-low CD8+ T cells sorted from blood. These TCRs come from a human donor with alopecia areata. Both conserved end residues are part of each CDR3. The D gene is left open where the match is weak. Clone size is not always given. Where it is, it says once, few, many or a class for expanded clones.

>TRBV4-3|TRBJ2-7|TRBD2|few
CASSQVFREGLPKEEQYF
TGCGCCAGCAGCCAAGTGTTCCGGGAGGGCCTCCCCAAAGAAGAGCAGTACTTC
>TRBV4-3|TRBJ2-3|TRBD1|NA
CASSRFWGQDGTDTQYF
TGCGCCAGCAGCCGATTCTGGGGACAGGATGGCACAGATACGCAGTATTTT
>TRBV30|TRBJ1-5|TRBD1|once
CAWSRQGASQPQHF
TGTGCCTGGAGTCGACAGGGGGCAAGCCAGCCCCAGCATTTT
>TRBV29-1|TRBJ1-2|NA|NA
CSAEGERNYGYTF
TGCAGCGCGGAGGGAGAAAGAAACTATGGCTACACCTTC
>TRBV6-5|TRBJ1-1|NA|once
CASSFAMNTEAFF
TGTGCCAGCAGTTTCGCCATGAACACTGAAGCTTTCTTT
>TRBV19|TRBJ2-6|NA|few
CASSSGANVLTF
TGTGCCAGTAGCTCTGGGGCCAACGTCCTGACTTTC
>TRBV28|TRBJ1-1|NA|few
CASSLETQAFF
TGTGCCAGCAGTTTAGAGACACAGGCTTTCTTT
>TRBV2|TRBJ2-1|TRBD2|once
CASSLIGLAGEDEQFF
TGTGCCAGCAGCTTAATCGGACTAGCGGGGGAGGATGAGCAGTTCTTC
>TRBV6-5|TRBJ2-3|TRBD2|NA
CASSLLATDTQYF
TGTGCCAGCAGTCTACTAGCGACAGATACGCAGTATTTT
>TRBV29-1|TRBJ1-2|NA|NA
CSVETLGGMGMGSYGYTF
TGCAGCGTTGAAACGCTTGGGGGCATGGGGATGGGTTCCTATGGCTACACCTTC
>TRBV9|TRBJ2-7|NA|few
CASSAGEYTYEQYF
TGTGCCAGCAGCGCTGGGGAGTACACCTACGAGCAGTACTTC
>TRBV29-1|TRBJ1-6|NA|NA
CSVAGVMGSLHF
TGCAGCGTTGCAGGGGTCATGGGATCCCTCCACTTT
>TRBV29-1|TRBJ2-2|NA|few
CSLLGELFF
TGCAGCCTCCTGGGGGAGCTGTTTTTT
>TRBV5-1|TRBJ1-3|NA|NA
CASSISGAGNTIYF
TGCGCCAGCAGCATCTCAGGGGCTGGAAACACCATATATTTT
>TRBV4-1|TRBJ2-6|NA|few
CASSQEDPGAAGANVLTF
TGCGCCAGCAGCCAAGAGGATCCGGGAGCGGCTGGGGCCAACGTCCTGACTTTC
>TRBV2|TRBJ2-7|TRBD1|NA
CASDGTGGHEQYF
TGTGCCAGCGACGGGACAGGGGGCCACGAGCAGTACTTC
>TRBV10-2|TRBJ1-2|NA|NA
CASSEISGGYTF
TGCGCCAGCAGTGAGATTTCAGGTGGCTACACCTTC
>TRBV30|TRBJ1-1|NA|NA
CAWDREDTEAFF
TGTGCCTGGGATAGAGAGGACACTGAAGCTTTCTTT
>TRBV29-1|TRBJ1-1|NA|NA
CSVLGGNTEAFF
TGCAGCGTTCTGGGTGGGAACACTGAAGCTTTCTTT
>TRBV29-1|TRBJ2-1|NA|few
CSGTPGQEGEIF
TGCAGCGGTACCCCGGGTCAGGAGGGGGAAATCTTC
>TRBV29-1|TRBJ2-1|TRBD2|few
CSVEFYRLAGGSSYNEQFF
TGCAGCGTTGAGTTTTATCGACTAGCGGGAGGCAGCTCCTACAATGAGCAGTTCTTC
>TRBV2|TRBJ2-1|TRBD1|NA
CATGTGGNEQFF
TGTGCCACCGGGACAGGTGGGAATGAGCAGTTCTTC
>TRBV13|TRBJ2-1|NA|NA
CASSPILGNEQFF
TGTGCCAGCAGCCCGATACTTGGGAATGAGCAGTTCTTC
>TRBV30|TRBJ2-7|TRBD1|NA
CAWEDRVYEQYF
TGTGCCTGGGAAGACAGGGTTTACGAGCAGTACTTC
>TRBV7-9|TRBJ2-2|TRBD2|NA
CASSDSGSLTGELFF
TGTGCCAGCAGCGATAGCGGGAGTTTGACCGGGGAGCTGTTTTTT